A selection of T cell receptor beta chains follows, all from one sample in a study of T-cell reconstitution after alpha-beta-depleted transplantation in children. TCRdb recomputed calls from the PCR reads with MiXCR, one row per CDR3 protein. This sample yields around 960,000 distinct CDR3 sequences, of which under 30% are seen a single time; more than 25% belongs to the top ten. The sample here was PBMCs, mostly from graft donor cells, taken 360 days after TCRalphabeta/CD19-depleted stem cell transplant. The receptors originated from a boy under two years old who had a stem cell transplant for SCID, so the T cells may come from the graft donor. The CDR3 runs from the conserved cysteine through the conserved F or W. D genes are given only for firm matches. Not every row has a clone size; where given, it reads once, few, many or a size class.

CASSEGWSRAGELFF | TGTGCCAGCAGCGAGGGATGGTCCCGGGCCGGGGAGCTGTTTTTT | TRBJ2-2 | many | TRBV7-9 | .
CASSQGPLAVESNEQFF | TGCGCCAGCAGCCAGGGTCCACTAGCGGTGGAAAGCAATGAGCAGTTCTTC | TRBJ2-1 | . | TRBV4-1 | TRBD2
CAISPGTGHGNEQFF | TGTGCCATCTCCCCCGGGACAGGGCACGGGAATGAGCAGTTCTTC | TRBJ2-1 | many | TRBV10-3 | TRBD1
CASSSLGASYGYTF | TGTGCCAGCAGCTCGCTGGGAGCCTCCTATGGCTACACCTTC | TRBJ1-2 | . | TRBV7-8 | .
CASSLWANEQFF | TGCGCCAGCAGCTTGTGGGCCAATGAGCAGTTCTTC | TRBJ2-1 | few | TRBV5-1 | .
CSSPSSDRAGAEAFF | TGCAGCTCACCTTCCTCAGACAGGGCGGGGGCTGAAGCTTTCTTT | TRBJ1-1 | few | TRBV20-1 | TRBD1
CASRPLTGALGSPLHF | TGTGCCAGCAGACCACTGACAGGGGCCCTTGGGTCACCCCTCCACTTT | TRBJ1-6 | . | TRBV12-3/TRBV12-4 | TRBD1
CSVAPGAGSFGEQFF | TGCAGTGTCGCCCCGGGAGCAGGTTCTTTCGGTGAGCAGTTCTTC | TRBJ2-1 | . | TRBV20-1 | .
CASSSDRLKSYEQYF | TGTGCCAGCAGTTCCGACAGGCTCAAGTCCTACGAGCAGTACTTC | TRBJ2-7 | . | TRBV28 | .
CATSPRQGRQETQYF | TGTGCCACCAGCCCAAGACAGGGACGCCAAGAGACCCAGTACTTC | TRBJ2-5 | . | TRBV15 | TRBD1
CASSLDGHPSNQPQHF | TGTGCCAGCAGCTTAGATGGACATCCTAGCAATCAGCCCCAGCATTTT | TRBJ1-5 | . | TRBV7-8 | .
CAISAVAGGPQETQYF | TGTGCCATCAGTGCGGTCGCGGGGGGACCCCAAGAGACCCAGTACTTC | TRBJ2-5 | . | TRBV10-3 | TRBD2
CASESGGTGGSYEQYF | TGTGCCAGCGAATCTGGGGGGACAGGGGGGTCCTACGAGCAGTACTTC | TRBJ2-7 | . | TRBV28 | TRBD1
CASRPPLAMASEQYF | TGTGCCAGCAGACCACCACTAGCGATGGCCTCCGAGCAGTACTTC | TRBJ2-7 | . | TRBV6-1 | TRBD2
CASSSTGTVESYEQYF | TGTGCCAGCAGCTCCACGGGGACAGTCGAATCCTACGAGCAGTACTTC | TRBJ2-7 | . | TRBV7-2 | TRBD1
CSVGVGLGQPQHF | TGCAGCGTTGGGGTAGGGCTAGGTCAGCCCCAGCATTTT | TRBJ1-5 | . | TRBV29-1 | .
CATEPDFTYNEQFF | TGTGCCACCGAACCGGACTTCACCTACAATGAGCAGTTCTTC | TRBJ2-1 | . | TRBV28 | .
CASSLQGGMETQYF | TGTGCCAGCAGCCTCCAGGGGGGGATGGAGACCCAGTACTTC | TRBJ2-5 | . | TRBV7-3 | .
CATRDPHQGARNYGYTF | TGTGCCACCAGAGACCCCCACCAGGGGGCGAGGAATTATGGCTACACCTTC | TRBJ1-2 | . | TRBV15 | TRBD1
CASSPRGDQPQHF | TGTGCCAGCAGCCCCCGCGGGGATCAGCCCCAGCATTTT | TRBJ1-5 | many | TRBV12-3/TRBV12-4 | .
CAISEPGLATHEQYF | TGTGCCATCAGTGAGCCGGGACTAGCGACCCACGAGCAGTACTTC | TRBJ2-7 | few | TRBV10-3 | TRBD2
CATRLAREQYF | TGTGCCACCAGACTAGCGCGGGAGCAGTACTTC | TRBJ2-7 | . | TRBV2 | TRBD2
CASSPRGRTSYEQYF | TGTGCCAGCAGCCCAAGGGGACGGACCTCCTACGAGCAGTACTTC | TRBJ2-7 | . | TRBV7-9 | .
CASSLDPGPSREQYF | TGTGCCAGCAGCTTGGACCCGGGGCCCTCTCGCGAGCAGTACTTC | TRBJ2-7 | . | TRBV5-8 | .
CASSIGQTNNQPQHF | TGTGCCAGCAGTATAGGACAGACAAATAATCAGCCCCAGCATTTT | TRBJ1-5 | few | TRBV12-3/TRBV12-4 | .
CASSLTVAYEQYF | TGCGCCAGCAGCTTGACCGTGGCCTACGAGCAGTACTTC | TRBJ2-7 | few | TRBV5-1 | .
CASSQLGWRGEQYF | TGTGCCAGCAGCCAATTAGGGTGGCGGGGCGAGCAGTACTTC | TRBJ2-7 | once | TRBV7-2 | .
CASSLIGDSYNEQFF | TGTGCCAGCAGCTTAATTGGGGACTCCTACAATGAGCAGTTCTTC | TRBJ2-1 | . | TRBV7-7 | .
CASSLGGTGGRLKAFF | TGTGCCAGCAGTTTAGGGGGGACAGGGGGTCGTTTGAAAGCTTTCTTT | TRBJ1-1 | many | TRBV27 | TRBD1
CASSQDPGQESNEQFF | TGTGCCAGCAGCCAAGATCCGGGACAGGAAAGCAATGAGCAGTTCTTC | TRBJ2-1 | once | TRBV4-2 | TRBD1
CSARDASGTRGFNEQFF | TGCAGTGCTAGAGACGCCTCCGGGACTAGAGGGTTCAATGAGCAGTTCTTC | TRBJ2-1 | . | TRBV20-1 | TRBD2
CASSISAWPLYNEQFF | TGTGCCAGTAGTATATCCGCCTGGCCCCTATACAATGAGCAGTTCTTC | TRBJ2-1 | . | TRBV19 | .
CASSSGGQGETEQYF | TGTGCCAGCAGTTCTGGGGGGCAGGGAGAGACCGAGCAGTACTTC | TRBJ2-7 | few | TRBV12-3/TRBV12-4 | .
CASSLERRNEQFF | TGTGCCAGCAGCCTAGAGAGGCGCAATGAGCAGTTCTTC | TRBJ2-1 | few | TRBV2 | .
CASSFWSRTRSSGANVLTF | TGTGCCAGCAGCTTCTGGTCCAGGACAAGGAGCTCTGGGGCCAACGTCCTGACTTTC | TRBJ2-6 | . | TRBV11-2 | .
CASSVEGGPGELFF | TGTGCCAGCAGCGTAGAGGGGGGACCCGGGGAGCTGTTTTTT | TRBJ2-2 | . | TRBV9 | .
CASSLAQITGELFF | TGCGCCAGCAGCTTGGCTCAGATCACCGGGGAGCTGTTTTTT | TRBJ2-2 | few | TRBV5-1 | .
CASSSQGAVRATDTQYF | TGTGCCAGCAGCTCCCAGGGGGCGGTCAGGGCCACAGATACGCAGTATTTT | TRBJ2-3 | few | TRBV7-2 | TRBD1
CASRGGQGAYNEQFF | TGTGCCAGCAGGGGTGGACAGGGGGCCTACAATGAGCAGTTCTTC | TRBJ2-1 | . | TRBV2 | TRBD1
CASRGGGRNTEAFF | TGTGCCAGCCGTGGAGGAGGGCGGAACACTGAAGCTTTCTTT | TRBJ1-1 | . | TRBV12-3/TRBV12-4 | .
CSVSSGLVTDTQYF | TGCAGTGTTTCCTCCGGACTAGTTACGGATACGCAGTATTTT | TRBJ2-3 | . | TRBV20-1 | TRBD2
CASSPSIAANQPQHF | TGTGCCAGCAGTCCCTCAATTGCAGCAAATCAGCCCCAGCATTTT | TRBJ1-5 | . | TRBV12-3/TRBV12-4 | .
CASSFESGLGMNTEAFF | TGTGCCAGCAGTTTTGAGTCAGGGCTGGGAATGAACACTGAAGCTTTCTTT | TRBJ1-1 | . | TRBV12-3/TRBV12-4 | .
CSAPTSGPYNEQFF | TGCAGTGCTCCTACTAGCGGGCCCTACAATGAGCAGTTCTTC | TRBJ2-1 | . | TRBV20-1 | TRBD2
CASSLEGTSYNEQFF | TGTGCCAGCAGCTTAGAGGGCACCTCCTACAATGAGCAGTTCTTC | TRBJ2-1 | few | TRBV11-2 | .
CASCPRGRIDTEAFF | TGTGCCAGCTGTCCGCGGGGGCGGATTGACACTGAAGCTTTCTTT | TRBJ1-1 | . | TRBV2 | .
CASSLVSPYVTNEQFF | TGTGCCAGCAGTTTAGTCAGCCCGTACGTCACAAATGAGCAGTTCTTC | TRBJ2-1 | . | TRBV12-3/TRBV12-4 | .
CASKKQGANTEAFF | TGTGCCAGCAAGAAACAGGGTGCGAACACTGAAGCTTTCTTT | TRBJ1-1 | once | TRBV27 | .
CATRTVSSYEQYF | TGTGCCACCCGGACCGTCAGCTCCTACGAGCAGTACTTC | TRBJ2-7 | few | TRBV10-3 | .
CASSFGLFLEQFF | TGTGCCAGCAGTTTTGGCCTATTCCTTGAGCAGTTCTTC | TRBJ2-1 | . | TRBV12-3/TRBV12-4 | .